This T cell receptor beta chain originates from a study of cytomegalovirus exposure and HLA in healthy donors. Primers included in the PCR were 60 Vbeta and 13 Jbeta primers. Profiling relied on immunoSEQ multiplex PCR, and the TCRdb table lists in-frame clones only, not all of them. The data contain about 140,000 clones, approximately 67% of them singletons. This clone was picked up one time. The germline V and J ends were trimmed by 6 bases and 2 bases, with 10 bases remaining between them. The CDR3 length is 14 residues. Germline-derived CDR1 and CDR2 are LNHDA and SQIVND (reference sequence). This receptor was obtained from a woman aged 60-75 years in good health and CMV-seronegative. The sample consisted of PBMCs. The V and J genes are TRBV19 and TRBJ2-2; possible D gene TRBD2, 5 bases. The CDR3 DNA is TGTGCCAGTAGGGACTCATTAAACACCGGGGAGCTGTTTTTT. It is translated as CASRDSLNTGELFF.